These 29 T cell receptor beta chains were sequenced from one sample in a study of shared clonotypes between healthy human individuals. Cells designated naive CD8 were CD45RO-negative and were positively selected for CCR7, with terminally differentiated effector memory CD45RA+ cells excluded. Only in-frame clones appear in the TCRdb table, and some are missing; sequencing was by immunoSEQ multiplex PCR. The profile shows about 2 million clones, about 94% of them singletons. The sample was naive CD8+ T cells sorted from blood. Receptor source: a man between 18 and 35 years old in good health.

V usage is TRBV7-3 and J usage is TRBJ2-5; D possibly corresponds to TRBD1 (6 bases). CDR3 length equals 15 residues. Germline CDR1 is SGHTA and CDR2 is FQGTGA. V was pared by 2 bases and J by 5 bases, with 15 bases between. As DNA, the CDR3 is TGTGCCAGCAGCTTAGAAGTAGGGGGTGGGGAGACCCAGTACTTC. Residues: CASSLEVGGGETQYF. Full variable domain (remainder filled in from reference TRBV7-3 and TRBJ2-5): GAGVSQTPSNKVTEKGKYVELRCDPISGHTALYWYRQSLGQGPEFLIYFQGTGAADDSGLPNDRFFAVRPEGSVSTLKIQRTERGDSAVYLCASSLEVGGGETQYFGPGTRLLVL.

The V call is TRBV6-6, the J call TRBJ1-2; perhaps TRBD1 as D (6 bases). V shed 7 bases and J shed 5 bases, with 14 bases lying between them. Germline V gene data show CDR1 as MNHNY and CDR2 as SVGAGI (reference sequence). The CDR3 has 13 residues. CDR3: CASNPGHNYGYTF. For the CDR3, the DNA is TGTGCCAGCAATCCGGGACACAATTATGGCTACACCTTC.

With regard to this clone: Other DNA sequences in this sample translate to the same CDR3. The chain recombines TRBV7-8 with TRBJ2-3, with 10 nucleotides matching TRBD1. This CDR3 has 16 amino acids. CDR1 is SGHVS and CDR2 is FQNEAQ in the germline V gene. Unmatched junction bases numbered 6, after V lost 5 bases and J lost 1 base. The CDR3 loop reads CASSLAGTGGTDTQYF. The CDR3 DNA sequence: TGTGCCAGCAGCCTGGCCGGGACAGGGGGCACAGATACGCAGTATTTT.

The chain combines TRBV6-1 with TRBJ1-5; D gene ambiguous. V was trimmed by 3 bases and J by 4 bases, leaving 10 bases between them. In germline, CDR1 is MNHNS, CDR2 SASEGT. CDR3 length equals 14 residues. Here the CDR3 DNA reads TGTGCCAGCAGTGAGGACCACCCAAATCAGCCCCAGCATTTT. Protein product: CASSEDHPNQPQHF.

The J gene is TRBJ2-5, the V gene TRBV6-5; D might be TRBD1 (6 bases). The CDR3 contains 14 residues. Trimming took off 0 bases at V and 1 base at J, with 6 bases between the two ends. The germline V gene encodes CDR1 MNHEY and CDR2 SVGAGI. This chain's CDR3 is CASSYSDSQETQYF. Here the CDR3 DNA reads TGTGCCAGCAGTTACTCGGACAGCCAAGAGACCCAGTACTTC.

This chain links TRBV7-2 with TRBJ2-7; tentative D call: TRBD2 (6 bases). V was shortened by 2 bases and J by 2 bases, with 13 bases between the two germline ends. The CDR3 totals 15 residues. CDR1 and CDR2 from the germline V gene are SGHTA and FQGNSA. The CDR3 DNA follows: TGTGCCAGCAGCTTATTCGGGAGTTATACCTACGAGCAGTACTTC. It encodes CASSLFGSYTYEQYF.

This rearrangement joins TRBV9 to TRBJ2-7, with D perhaps matching TRBD1 (7 bases). Germline V gene sequence: CDR1 SGDLS, CDR2 YYNGEE. Trimming cost V 4 bases and J 7 bases, with 9 bases left between them. The CDR3 contains 11 residues. CDR3 DNA: TGTGCCAGCAGCTCAGGGGGGGAGCAGTACTTC. Its protein is CASSSGGEQYF.

The V gene is TRBV15, the J gene TRBJ2-7; perhaps TRBD1 as D (6 bases). The CDR3 has 15 residues. CDR1 is LNHNV, CDR2 YYDKDF, per germline (reference sequence). Trimming stripped 5 bases from V and 0 bases from J, with 14 bases between. CDR3 loop: CATSSDIGGSYEQYF. DNA for the CDR3: TGTGCCACCAGCTCGGATATAGGGGGCTCCTACGAGCAGTACTTC.

V gene TRBV10-3 combines with J gene TRBJ1-1; no clear D gene. This CDR3 comprises 15 residues. Germline V CDR1 and CDR2: ENHRY, SYGVKD. V lost 3 bases to trimming and J lost 0 bases, with 11 bases between them. The CDR3 reads CAISDWDAMNTEAFF. Here the CDR3 DNA reads TGTGCCATCAGTGACTGGGATGCCATGAACACTGAAGCTTTCTTT.

V is TRBV29-1 and J is TRBJ1-3; D might be TRBD1 (6 bases). This CDR3 comprises 15 residues. The V end was cut by 1 base, the J end by 4 bases, with 14 bases between. Germline V lookup: CDR1 SQVTM, CDR2 ANQGSEA. The CDR3 sequence: CSVEGSEGVGNTIYF. CDR3 DNA sequence: TGCAGCGTTGAAGGGAGTGAGGGGGTCGGAAACACCATATATTTT. Drawing the rest from reference TRBV29-1 and TRBJ1-3, the complete variable domain is SAVISQKPSRDICQRGTSLTIQCQVDSQVTMMFWYRQQPGQSLTLIATANQGSEATYESGFVIDKFPISRPNLTFSTLTVSNMSPEDSSIYLCSVEGSEGVGNTIYFGEGSWLTVV.

This clone was seen only a few times. Other nucleotide sequences from this sample produce the same CDR3. The chain combines TRBV13 with TRBJ2-7, with a weak D call TRBD2 (5 bases). The CDR3 loop spans 13 amino acids. Germline V gene sequence: CDR1 PRHDT, CDR2 FYEKMQ (reference sequence). V was clipped by 3 bases and J by 0 bases, with 6 bases between them. In DNA form, the CDR3 reads TGTGCCAGCAGCTTGGAGGACTCCTACGAGCAGTACTTC. It specifies CASSLEDSYEQYF.

The rearrangement joins TRBV5-1 to TRBJ2-7; 7 bases fit TRBD1. The germline gives CDR1 SGHRS, CDR2 YFSETQ. The CDR3 runs to 15 residues. V lost 1 base to trimming and J lost 3 bases; unmatched junction nucleotides: 7. DNA of the CDR3: TGCGCCAGCAGCTTGCTGACAGGGCCCCGCTACGAGCAGTACTTC. Its translation: CASSLLTGPRYEQYF.

This clone was detected only once. The identical CDR3 is also encoded by other nucleotide sequences in the sample. V and J are TRBV13 and TRBJ1-1; TRBD1 might be the D (5 bases). Trimming left V 5 bases short and J 1 base short, with 8 bases between. From germline, CDR1 is PRHDT and CDR2 FYEKMQ (reference sequence). This CDR3 has 13 residues. The CDR3 region is CASSAGSNTEAFF. The CDR3 DNA reads TGTGCCAGCAGCGCAGGGTCGAACACTGAAGCTTTCTTT.

The chain combines TRBV6-5 with TRBJ2-1; 11 bases match TRBD1. Germline V gene lookup returns CDR1 MNHEY and CDR2 SVGAGI. The CDR3 sequence is 15 residues long. Trimming removed 5 bases from V and 8 bases from J; junction bases left unmatched: 8. The CDR3 here is CASSPGTGGHDEQFF. The CDR3 nucleotides are TGTGCCAGCAGTCCAGGGACAGGGGGTCACGATGAGCAGTTCTTC.

The chain couples TRBV6-6 to TRBJ2-7, with TRBD1 identical over 7 bases. From germline, CDR1 is MNHNY and CDR2 SVGAGI (reference sequence). CDR3 size: 13 residues. J gave up 5 bases and V 6 bases, and 7 bases lay outside the gene matches. The chain's CDR3 is CASSPGQTHEQYF. The CDR3 coding sequence is TGTGCCAGCAGCCCGGGACAGACCCACGAGCAGTACTTC.

The chain is built from TRBV10-1 and TRBJ2-5, with 7 positions matching TRBD1. The CDR3 contains 14 residues. Germline CDR1 reads WNHNN; CDR2 reads SYGVQD (reference sequence). V lost 0 bases and J lost 6; bases outside the gene matches: 4. The CDR3 here is CASSESEGAQTQYF. In DNA form, the CDR3 reads TGCGCCAGCAGTGAGTCCGAGGGGGCCCAGACCCAGTACTTC.

The chain is built from TRBV27 and TRBJ2-7, with TRBD1 matching over 11 bases. J was trimmed by 6 bases and V by 2 bases; bases with no gene match: 9. The CDR3 totals 16 residues. Germline V gives CDR1 MNHEY, CDR2 SMNVEV (reference sequence). CDR3 protein: CASSLPPGTGGGEQYF. CDR3 coding DNA: TGTGCCAGCAGTTTACCCCCCGGGACAGGGGGAGGCGAGCAGTACTTC.

This chain connects TRBV27 to TRBJ1-5; D may be TRBD1 (5 bases). This CDR3 is built from 16 residues. The germline V gene encodes CDR1 MNHEY and CDR2 SMNVEV (reference sequence). The V end lost 0 bases, the J end lost 2 bases, and 11 bases lay between the germline ends. CDR3 protein: CASSLSAGGGNQPQHF. CDR3 DNA sequence: TGTGCCAGCAGTTTATCGGCGGGGGGAGGCAATCAGCCCCAGCATTTT.

This chain connects TRBV15 to TRBJ2-4; 7 bases are a match to TRBD1. The CDR3 is made up of 17 amino acids. V lost 3 bases and J lost 3; bases outside the gene matches: 11. Germline CDR1 and CDR2: LNHNV and YYDKDF (reference sequence). The CDR3 loop reads CATSSGQEVLGKNIQYF. The CDR3 bases are TGTGCCACCAGCAGTGGACAGGAGGTTTTGGGCAAAAACATTCAGTACTTC.

This chain uses TRBV2 with TRBJ2-7; 7 bases are shared with TRBD1. The CDR3 has 15 amino acids. The germline V gene has CDR1 SNHLY and CDR2 FYNNEI. The J segment lost 3 bases and the V segment lost 5 bases, leaving 10 bases of the junction unmatched. CDR3 DNA sequence: TGTGCCAGCAGTACAACCGGGACAGAAGACTACGAGCAGTACTTC. It codes for CASSTTGTEDYEQYF.

The gene calls are TRBV4-1 and TRBJ1-1; D call uncertain. V was cut by 1 base and J by 5 bases, with 5 bases left in between. The CDR3 is 12 amino acids. Germline values: CDR1 MGHRA, CDR2 YSYEKL. CDR3 nucleotides: TGCGCCAGCAGCCAAGGGCAGACTGAAGCTTTCTTT. It translates to CASSQGQTEAFF.

This clone was found a few times. Other DNA variants within this sample encode the same CDR3. The V call is TRBV4-1, the J call TRBJ1-1; D may be TRBD1 (5 bases). The V gene's germline CDR1 is MGHRA and CDR2 YSYEKL. V was clipped by 2 bases and J by 3 bases, with 10 bases between them. This CDR3 spans 14 amino acids. CDR3 DNA: TGCGCCAGCAGCCAACCTGACAGCTACACTGAAGCTTTCTTT. Translation gives CASSQPDSYTEAFF.

Only a few counts were recorded for this clone. Other DNA sequences in the sample encode the same CDR3. The rearrangement uses TRBV6-5 and TRBJ2-7, with D perhaps TRBD1 (6 bases). Germline lookup yields CDR1 MNHEY and CDR2 SVGAGI. This CDR3 spans 13 amino acids. V lost 2 bases and J lost 2, with 7 bases in between. As DNA, the CDR3 is TGTGCCAGCAGTTACGGGGACACCTACGAGCAGTACTTC. This sequence encodes CASSYGDTYEQYF.

CDR3 sequence: CASSDRRDQPQHF. DNA of the CDR3: TGTGCCAGCAGCGACAGGAGGGATCAGCCCCAGCATTTT. The chain links TRBV2 to TRBJ1-5; perhaps TRBD1 as D (6 bases). The CDR3 is made up of 13 amino acids. From germline, CDR1 is SNHLY and CDR2 FYNNEI. The V gene lost 6 bases and the J gene lost 5 bases, with 11 bases spanning the gap. The entire variable domain, with the rest obtained from reference TRBV2 and TRBJ1-5, is as follows: EPEVTQTPSHQVTQMGQEVILRCVPISNHLYFYWYRQILGQKVEFLVSFYNNEISEKSEIFDDQFSVERPDGSNFTLKIRSTKLEDSAMYFCASSDRRDQPQHFGDGTRLSIL.

This clone was recorded only once. The rearrangement uses TRBV7-2 and TRBJ2-7; no reliable D call. Germline CDR1 SGHTA, CDR2 FQGNSA. Trimming left V 4 bases short and J 3 bases short, with 13 bases between. This CDR3 comprises 14 residues. CDR3 nucleotides: TGTGCCAGCAGCTGGAGCGACAATTACTACGAGCAGTACTTC. Translated, it gives CASSWSDNYYEQYF.

The rearrangement joins TRBV30 to TRBJ2-5; 7 nucleotides align to TRBD1. TRBJ2-7 explains the end of the DNA better; the J call may be wrong. Per germline, CDR1 GTSNPN and CDR2 SVGIG (reference sequence). This CDR3 spans 13 amino acids. CDR3 sequence reads: CAWSVLKGAEQYF. CDR3 coding DNA: TGTGCCTGGAGTGTACTAAAGGGGGCCGAGCAGTACTTC.

The genes are TRBV7-8 and TRBJ2-7; D is tentatively TRBD1 or TRBD2 (6 bases each). Germline V CDR1 and CDR2: SGHVS, FQNEAQ. The CDR3 has 14 amino acids. The V end lost 1 base, the J end lost 7 bases, and 14 bases lay between the germline ends. CDR3 region: CASSLDPGAREQYF. CDR3 coding DNA: TGTGCCAGCAGCTTAGATCCGGGGGCACGGGAGCAGTACTTC.

The chain links TRBV7-9 to TRBJ1-2, with TRBD1 identical over 9 bases. The germline CDR1 and CDR2 sequences are SEHNR and FQNEAQ (reference sequence). Germline trimming cut 3 bases from V and 6 bases from J; bases unmatched to any gene: 5. This CDR3 has 14 amino acids. CDR3 sequence reads: CASSFGQGSDGYTF. Written as DNA, the CDR3 is TGTGCCAGCAGCTTCGGACAGGGGAGCGATGGCTACACCTTC.

The chain has TRBV6-1 and TRBJ1-2; tentative D call: TRBD1 (6 bases). Germline V lookup: CDR1 MNHNS, CDR2 SASEGT. Trimming removed 7 bases from V and 4 bases from J, with 16 bases in between. This CDR3 region has 14 residues. The DNA for the CDR3 is TGTGCCAGCAACCCGACAGGCTCGGTCTATGGCTACACCTTC. This encodes CASNPTGSVYGYTF.